A single sample is the source of the 22 T cell receptor beta chains below, sequenced in a study of cytomegalovirus exposure and HLA in healthy donors. Vbeta (60) and Jbeta (13) primers were used in the PCR. The data were produced by immunoSEQ multiplex PCR, yet TCRdb's version contains in-frame clones alone and is incomplete. The top ten clones hold about 6.8% of a sample with around 150,000 clones, around 84% of them seen once. Sample: PBMCs. The receptors stem from a man aged 50 to 59 in good health and CMV-seropositive.

This chain connects TRBV4-2 to TRBJ1-2; D is perhaps TRBD1 (6 bases). Trimming left V 0 bases short and J 8 bases short, with 13 bases between. The CDR3 spans 14 residues. CDR1 and CDR2 from the germline V gene are LGHNA and YNFKEQ. In DNA, the CDR3 is TGTGCCAGCAGCCAAGATACGGGGGGGCAAGGCTACACCTTC. It yields the protein CASSQDTGGQGYTF.

This chain uses TRBV18 with TRBJ2-7, with 8 bases identical to TRBD2. The CDR3 is made up of 15 amino acids. After removal of 2 bases from V and 6 bases from J, the junction contained 9 bases not matched to a gene. CDR1 and CDR2 (germline): KGHSH, LQKENI. This CDR3 reads CASSPRSGSLSEQYV. The CDR3 DNA is TGTGCCAGCTCACCAAGAAGCGGGAGCTTGAGCGAGCAGTACGTC.

The chain recombines TRBV5-1 with TRBJ1-1, with D perhaps TRBD1 (5 bases). The CDR3 spans 14 residues. The germline V gene has CDR1 SGHRS and CDR2 YFSETQ. The ends were cut back, 5 bases at V and 0 bases at J, with 11 bases in the middle. The CDR3 reads CASRQDIMNTEAFF. CDR3 sequence (DNA): TGCGCCAGCAGGCAGGACATAATGAACACTGAAGCTTTCTTT.

CDR3 in amino acids: CASSPYSLAGGKNIQYF. CDR3 bases: TGTGCCAGCAGCCCCTACTCACTAGCGGGGGGCAAAAACATTCAGTACTTC. V is TRBV5-8 and J is TRBJ2-4, with 12 bases identical to TRBD2. CDR1 is SGHTS, CDR2 YDEGEE, per germline. The CDR3 length is 17 residues. V gave up 4 bases and J gave up 3 bases; unmatched junction bases: 8.

The rearrangement joins TRBV7-9 to TRBJ1-2; unclear D gene. V gave up 5 bases and J gave up 0 bases, with 13 bases separating them. Germline values: CDR1 SEHNR, CDR2 FQNEAQ (reference sequence). The CDR3 is 15 amino acids. The CDR3 nucleotides are TGTGCCAGCAGCGCTCTAGGGAGCCCTAACTATGGCTACACCTTC. Amino acid sequence: CASSALGSPNYGYTF.

The chain is built from TRBV27 and TRBJ1-2, with 7 bases aligning to TRBD1. The CDR3 has 11 amino acids. Trimming at V came to 6 bases and at J to 6 bases, leaving 1 base not matched to a gene. CDR1 is MNHEY and CDR2 is SMNVEV in the germline V gene (reference sequence). The CDR3 spells CASRQGHGYTF. The CDR3 region has the DNA TGTGCCAGCAGACAGGGGCATGGCTACACCTTC.

V usage is TRBV10-3 and J usage is TRBJ2-1; D unclear. Germline CDR1 is ENHRY and CDR2 is SYGVKD. There are 16 residues in the CDR3. The germline V and J ends were trimmed by 0 bases and 5 bases, with 14 bases remaining between them. CDR3 DNA sequence: TGTGCCATCAGTGAGTCGGCCACAACCATGAACAATGAGCAGTTCTTC. Translated: CAISESATTMNNEQFF.

The chain has TRBV9 and TRBJ2-2; 13 bases map to TRBD2. The CDR3 is made up of 18 amino acids. Germline CDR1 SGDLS, CDR2 YYNGEE. V shed 3 bases, J shed 6 bases, and the junction held 11 bases outside the gene matches. The CDR3 region is CASSAIIGLAGDAGELFF. The CDR3 DNA follows: TGTGCCAGCAGCGCTATAATTGGACTAGCGGGAGATGCCGGGGAGCTGTTTTTT.

CDR3 DNA: TGTGCCAGCCTGAAAGTCCGCGACGAGCAGTACTTC. It codes for CASLKVRDEQYF. The gene calls are TRBV6-1 and TRBJ2-7; the D is unclear. The germline V gene has CDR1 MNHNS and CDR2 SASEGT. Trimming removed 8 bases from V and 5 bases from J, with 13 bases in between. The CDR3 has 12 amino acids.

The chain couples TRBV16 to TRBJ2-2; D is unresolved. The CDR3 runs 13 residues. CDR1 KGHSY and CDR2 FQNENV come from the germline V gene. Trimming left V 1 base short and J 5 bases short, with 5 bases between. The CDR3 protein is CASSQLMTGELFF. The DNA of the CDR3 is TGTGCCAGCAGCCAATTAATGACCGGGGAGCTGTTTTTT.

J is TRBJ2-4 and V is TRBV20-1; the D is unclear. This CDR3 has 11 residues. The V gene's germline CDR1 is DFQATT and CDR2 SNEGSKA (reference sequence). With 4 bases removed from V and 4 bases from J, the gap between germline ends came to 5 bases. The CDR3 here is CSANRKNIQYF. DNA for the CDR3: TGCAGTGCTAACAGAAAAAACATTCAGTACTTC.

This clone has a single count. This chain joins TRBV6-1 and TRBJ2-5; 10 bases map to TRBD2. The V gene's germline CDR1 is MNHNS and CDR2 SASEGT. This CDR3 contains 15 residues. V lost 5 bases, J lost 4 bases, and 7 bases stayed unmatched. This CDR3 reads CASSKGLAGAETQYF. The CDR3 nucleotides read TGTGCCAGCAGTAAGGGGCTAGCGGGGGCAGAGACCCAGTACTTC.

This clone has just a few counts. J is TRBJ2-5 and V is TRBV6-1, with 8 bases fitting TRBD1. This CDR3 is 14 amino acids long. The V gene's germline CDR1 is MNHNS and CDR2 SASEGT. V shed 3 bases and J 3 bases; nucleotides not matched to a gene: 3. The CDR3 is CASSDPDREETQYF. The CDR3 coding sequence is TGTGCCAGCAGTGACCCGGACAGGGAAGAGACCCAGTACTTC.

This clone was seen more than once but under ten times. The chain has TRBV27 and TRBJ1-2; no clear D gene. This CDR3 has 17 residues. The germline CDR1 and CDR2 sequences are MNHEY and SMNVEV (reference sequence). The V end lost 5 bases, the J end lost 0 bases, and 19 bases lay between the germline ends. CDR3 sequence: CASSTLNTDLANYGYTF. The CDR3 DNA reads as TGTGCCAGCAGTACCCTCAATACCGACCTAGCTAACTATGGCTACACCTTC.

This chain joins TRBV4-1 and TRBJ2-7; TRBD1 agrees at 9 bases. From germline, CDR1 is MGHRA and CDR2 YSYEKL. The length of the CDR3 is 13 residues. Unmatched junction bases numbered 5, after V lost 6 bases and J lost 5 bases. CDR3 amino acids: CASSLQGANEQYF. The DNA for the CDR3 is TGCGCCAGCAGTCTACAGGGGGCCAACGAGCAGTACTTC.

This clone was seen a handful of times. The V and J genes are TRBV19 and TRBJ1-1; TRBD1 agrees at 9 bases. J was trimmed by 10 bases and V by 3 bases; bases with no gene match: 6. Germline V gene data show CDR1 as LNHDA and CDR2 as SQIVND (reference sequence). The CDR3 runs 13 residues. The DNA of the CDR3 is TGTGCCAGTAGTATTAACAGGGGGCAAGGAGCTTTCTTT. Translated, it gives CASSINRGQGAFF.

This clone has only a few counts. The genes are TRBV27 and TRBJ1-1; D is uncertain. V was clipped by 0 bases and J by 3 bases, with 14 bases between them. The germline V gene encodes CDR1 MNHEY and CDR2 SMNVEV (reference sequence). The CDR3 is 16 residues long. In DNA form, the CDR3 reads TGTGCCAGCAGTTTATCCGCGGCACTACGGTACACTGAAGCTTTCTTT. It is translated as CASSLSAALRYTEAFF.

V gene TRBV4-1 combines with J gene TRBJ1-2; 9 bases align to TRBD1. There are 18 residues in the CDR3. The V and J ends lost 1 base and 1 base, in that order; junction bases with no gene match: 10. Germline assignment: CDR1 MGHRA and CDR2 YSYEKL. In DNA, the CDR3 is TGCGCCAGCAGCCAAGGATCAGGGACAGGGATTATTAACTATGGCTACACCTTC. It translates to CASSQGSGTGIINYGYTF.

This clone was found once. The V and J genes are TRBV5-4 and TRBJ2-5; D unclear. Germline V lookup: CDR1 SGHNT, CDR2 YYREEE (reference sequence). This CDR3 has 13 amino acids. The V gene lost 4 bases and the J gene lost 5 bases, with 12 bases spanning the gap. CDR3 loop: CASSPPGLETQYF. The CDR3 nucleotides are TGTGCCAGCAGCCCCCCCGGGTTGGAGACCCAGTACTTC.

The rearrangement joins TRBV21-1 to TRBJ2-7; the table's D call TRBD2 went unverified against the DNA. TRBV21-1 is tagged as a pseudogene. This CDR3 is built from 16 residues. DNA for the CDR3: TGTGCCAGCCGCACGGGAGAAACCCGTTGCCTCCACGAGCAGTACGTC. Its translation: CASRTGETRCLHEQYV.

V and J are TRBV29-1 and TRBJ2-1; possible D gene TRBD2, 6 bases. Between the trimmed V and J ends, which lost 3 bases and 4 bases, there was a span of 13 bases. Germline-derived CDR1 and CDR2 are SQVTM and ANQGSEA. CDR3 length: 14 residues. CDR3 in DNA: TGCAGCGTTGAGAGGAGGGGATGGTACAATGAGCAGTTCTTC. Its protein is CSVERRGWYNEQFF.

This chain uses TRBV5-8 with TRBJ1-1, with a tentative D call TRBD1 (6 bases). From germline, CDR1 is SGHTS and CDR2 YDEGEE. V was cut by 0 bases and J by 7 bases, with 7 bases left in between. The CDR3 is made up of 12 amino acids. CDR3 nucleotide sequence: TGTGCCAGCAGCTTGGAGACAGGTGAAGCTTTCTTT. Translation: CASSLETGEAFF.